The T cell receptor (beta chain) under discussion was sequenced for a study of T cells in Graves' hyperthyroidism and ophthalmopathy. The CDR3 sequence is 14 residues long. Germline V gene sequence: CDR1 MGHDK, CDR2 SYGVNS. V shed 2 bases and J 4 bases; nucleotides not matched to a gene: 3. RNA transcripts gave rise to amplified TCR beta CDR3 regions. The HTBI set primed first-round TCR CDR3 RT-PCR. Each CDR3 protein gets one entry after TCRdb re-called the multiplex PCR reads with MiXCR. Among 550,000 to 700,000 distinct CDR3 sequences listed, 14% to 15% were seen once. This clonotype has at least ten counts. Ophthalmopathy patients showed a Clinical Activity Score of at least 3, NOSPECS grade of at least 4 and duration under 3 months. Lactation, pregnancy, other autoimmune disease or uncontrolled infection led to exclusion of patients. Out of 10 ml of fresh peripheral blood came the PBMCs.

The rearrangement uses TRBV25-1 and TRBJ2-5; 8 bases align to TRBD1. This receptor was obtained from a woman aged 40 to 50 with Graves' ophthalmopathy. The sequencing sample was made of blood. The CDR3 region has the DNA TGTGCCAGCAGTGAAGGCAGGGGGCGAGAGACCCAGTACTTC. Residues: CASSEGRGRETQYF.